Listed here is a single T cell receptor beta chain. There are many counts of this clone. Its antigen remains undetermined. Base quality data are lacking; no much larger clone is found one base away. The immunoSEQ Assay was used to immunosequence TCRbeta CDR3 regions from genomic DNA. Genomic DNA was amplified by bias-controlled multiplex PCR before high-throughput sequencing. Per the original workflow: To quantify the absolute abundance of each unique TCRbeta CDR3 region, the sequences were collapsed and filtered. Clonality, defined as 1 minus Pielou's evenness, was calculated using only productive rearrangements. Tumor T-cell fraction was calculated by normalizing TCRbeta template counts to usable DNA, which was estimated from several housekeeping genes. Clones with significantly greater frequencies in on-treatment versus baseline samples were identified using a previously published method. The clones in this table, taken by TCRdb from immuneACCESS, are in-frame only. Not every clone is retained; where verified, under half of the shortfall comes from an unresolved V gene, and the cause of the rest is unknown. Clonal size and the V and J genes are those of that table, whereas D and trimming came from the DNA. Across this sample there are approximately 20,000 clones, with about 26% seen only once. The top ten hold about 7.2% of the sample.

From a lookup of the germline V gene, CDR1 and CDR2 are SGHNT and YENEEA. V was cut back by 1 base and J by 8 bases, leaving a gap of 14 bases between them. The CDR3 runs 15 amino acids, cysteine and phenylalanine included. Only the CDR3 part of the read is kept: 45 bases, read in frame from the first base. Taken with the paper, the label for treatment or condition translates to: randomized to nivolumab then ipilimumab (arm A) or the reverse (arm B). None of the patients in the trial had previously been given DNA-damaging chemotherapy. CheckMate 064, a randomized, open-label phase II trial of sequential checkpoint blockade, was the source of the samples, all of which came from patients with melanoma. Tumor TCR sequencing used genomic DNA from formalin-fixed paraffin-embedded (FFPE) tissue samples. This record comes from a study of sequential checkpoint blockade in melanoma (dated by TCRdb to about 2019). About the full investigation: Patients were randomized 1:1 to first-line nivolumab followed by ipilimumab (arm A) or ipilimumab followed by nivolumab (arm B). Maintenance nivolumab came after both trial sequences. Matched tumor biopsies were taken from some 22 patients before treatment and at week 13, after single-agent nivolumab (arm A) or ipilimumab (arm B). About four fifths of the matched tumor biopsy pairs taken before and after treatment were from the same lesion. DNA from more than 70 pretreatment melanoma tumor samples was subjected to TCRbeta immunosequencing.

General study outcomes and caveats: Tumor T-cell fraction and clonality were found to correlate with PD-L1 staining and CD8+ T-cell counts but not with mutational load. The model for predicting response that combines TCR metrics with mutation burden needs to be validated in larger, independent patient cohorts. Among patients in the nivolumab-first arm (arm A), tumor TIL clonality before treatment was associated with response (P = .04). Achieving clinical benefit was about 30 times more likely for patients whose tumor T-cell fraction and clonality increased by week 13. Within-arm analyses of tumor T-cell fraction were constrained by small sample sizes and reduced statistical power.

The V gene is TRBV11-3 and the J gene is TRBJ1-4, with TRBD1 as a weak D call on 5 bases. Sequencing was performed on tumor tissue (inferred from file names), taken from a patient given nivolumab and ipilimumab in sequence. This clonotype originated in a human donor with melanoma. CDR3 reads: CASSLVGGPGEKLFF. The DNA reads as follows: TGTGCCAGCAGCTTAGTTGGTGGCCCAGGGGAAAAACTGTTTTTT.